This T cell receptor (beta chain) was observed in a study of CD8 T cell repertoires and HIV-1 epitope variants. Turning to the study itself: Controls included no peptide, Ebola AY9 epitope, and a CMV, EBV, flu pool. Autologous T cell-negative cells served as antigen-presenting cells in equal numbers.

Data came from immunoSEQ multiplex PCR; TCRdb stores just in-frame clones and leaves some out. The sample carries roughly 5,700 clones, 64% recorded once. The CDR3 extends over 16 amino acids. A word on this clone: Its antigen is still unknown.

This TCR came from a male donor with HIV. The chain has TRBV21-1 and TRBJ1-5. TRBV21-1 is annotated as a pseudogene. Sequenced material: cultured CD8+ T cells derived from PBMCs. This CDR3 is CASSKWSEGSNQPQHF. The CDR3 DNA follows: TGTGCCAGCAGCAAATGGTCCGAAGGGAGCAATCAGCCCCAGCATTTT.